The sequence of this TCR beta chain was determined in a study of blood T cell repertoires in COVID-19. From germline, CDR1 is MNHEY and CDR2 SVGAGI. The CDR3 runs 15 residues. V dropped 6 bases and J dropped 4; count of bases not matched to a gene: 6. Some clones are missing from TCRdb's copy, which holds only in-frame ones; the method was immunoSEQ multiplex PCR. This sample yields about 240,000 clones, of which roughly 80% are seen a single time; roughly 3.2% belongs to the top ten. The receptor was isolated from a woman between 18 and 30 years old with acute or convalescent COVID-19. The sequenced material came from peripheral blood. The chain employs TRBV6-5 and TRBJ2-2; 9 nucleotides match TRBD1. CDR3 DNA: TGTGCCAGCAGACCCGGGACAGGGACCACCGGGGAGCTGTTTTTT. It encodes CASRPGTGTTGELFF.